Following are 3 T cell receptor beta chains from one sample sequenced in a study of alternative splicing in chronic myeloid leukemia remission. Study-level background: Trial remission samples were taken at major or complete molecular response, at 12 or 24 months.

Poly-A-selected mRNA from approximately 1 ug total RNA formed the libraries. TCRdb reprocessed the bulk RNA-seq reads and stores each CDR3 protein as one record, lacking DNA. There are several hundred distinct CDR3 sequences in the sample; roughly 98% occur only once, and roughly 5.7% lies in the top ten. The input for sequencing was PBMCs or total blood leukocytes (not recorded which), taken during remission. These receptor sequences come from an adult with chronic myeloid leukemia.

This clonotype was detected once. This chain connects TRBV19 to TRBJ1-1. The germline gives CDR1 LNHDA, CDR2 SQIVND (reference sequence). The CDR3 runs to 14 residues. CDR3 loop: CASSIDRWDTEAFF.

The rearrangement uses TRBV24/OR9-2 and TRBJ2-3; without DNA, the TCRdb call of TRBD2 cannot be checked. TRBV24/OR9-2 is an ORF, and what it does is uncertain. The CDR3 runs 13 residues. The CDR3 region is CATGGQGGYTQYF.

V usage is TRBV20-1 and J usage is TRBJ2-7; TCRdb's D call of TRBD2 is untestable without DNA. CDR1 DFQATT and CDR2 SNEGSKA come from the germline V gene (reference sequence). This CDR3 comprises 13 residues. CDR3: CSARASGFYEQYF.